The text below deals with one T cell receptor (beta chain). Its cognate antigen is unknown. This sample is part of a study of cytomegalovirus exposure and HLA in healthy donors. Overall study: Earlier findings included roughly 120 million unique TCR beta sequences obtained from about 180 million T cells. General observations from the study: The investigators catalogued under 200 TCR beta chains as cytomegalovirus-associated. As a later analysis showed, a missense DCLRE1C variant was linked to trimming of TCR beta V- and J-genes. There was a cluster of highly shared sequence variants that was likely a sequencing artifact.

The study ran its PCR with 60 Vbeta and 13 Jbeta primers. This table comes from immunoSEQ multiplex PCR, and its TCRdb copy is limited to in-frame clones, with some not included. The table lists some 62,000 clones, about 90% of them singletons. V gave up 4 bases and J gave up 0 bases; unmatched junction bases: 2. CDR3 length: 15 amino acids. CDR1 and CDR2 (germline): MNHNS, SASEGT. The V and J genes are TRBV6-1 and TRBJ2-1, with 8 bases identical to TRBD1. The sequence derives from a man aged 18 to 30 in good health and CMV-seronegative. The sequencing input was PBMCs. CDR3 nucleotide sequence: TGTGCCAGCAGTGCCGGACAGGGCTCCTACAATGAGCAGTTCTTC. Encoded protein: CASSAGQGSYNEQFF.